The entry below gives a single T cell receptor (beta chain) sequence along with its context. The data are from a study of blood T cell repertoires in COVID-19. Overall study: Sample material is recorded as cDNA or gDNA derived from T cells, B-cell-depleted T cells, or PBMCs.

Germline CDR1 and CDR2: SNHLY and FYNNEI. CDR3 size: 15 residues. The germline V and J ends were trimmed by 4 bases and 3 bases, with 13 bases remaining between them. As processed by the authors: Estimated nucleated cell counts came from reference gene primer amplification. The repertoire was sequenced with immunoSEQ multiplex PCR; TCRdb's copy has only in-frame clones and lacks some. V and J calls plus clone size are reproduced from that table; the DNA served to infer D and trimming. Of a few hundred thousand clones listed, 86% are singletons. Sequencing input: peripheral blood. The V call is TRBV2, the J call TRBJ1-5, with no clear D. The receptor's source is a woman between 50 and 59 years old with acute or convalescent COVID-19. The DNA for the CDR3 is TGTGCCAGCAGTGTTTTTGAGGGTTTCAATCAGCCCCAGCATTTT. It codes for CASSVFEGFNQPQHF.